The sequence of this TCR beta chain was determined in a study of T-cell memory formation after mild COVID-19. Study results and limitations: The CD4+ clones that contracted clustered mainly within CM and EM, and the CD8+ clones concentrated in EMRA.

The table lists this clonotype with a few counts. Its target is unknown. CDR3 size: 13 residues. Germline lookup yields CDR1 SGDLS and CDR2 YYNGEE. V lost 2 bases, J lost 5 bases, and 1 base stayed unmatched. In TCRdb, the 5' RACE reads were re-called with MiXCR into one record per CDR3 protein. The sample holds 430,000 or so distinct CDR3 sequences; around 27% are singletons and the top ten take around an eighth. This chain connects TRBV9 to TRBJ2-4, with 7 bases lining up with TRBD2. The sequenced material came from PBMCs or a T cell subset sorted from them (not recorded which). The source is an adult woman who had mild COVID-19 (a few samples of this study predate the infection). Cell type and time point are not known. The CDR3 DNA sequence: TGTGCCAGCAGCGTTGGGGGGGAAAACATTCAGTACTTC. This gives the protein CASSVGGENIQYF.